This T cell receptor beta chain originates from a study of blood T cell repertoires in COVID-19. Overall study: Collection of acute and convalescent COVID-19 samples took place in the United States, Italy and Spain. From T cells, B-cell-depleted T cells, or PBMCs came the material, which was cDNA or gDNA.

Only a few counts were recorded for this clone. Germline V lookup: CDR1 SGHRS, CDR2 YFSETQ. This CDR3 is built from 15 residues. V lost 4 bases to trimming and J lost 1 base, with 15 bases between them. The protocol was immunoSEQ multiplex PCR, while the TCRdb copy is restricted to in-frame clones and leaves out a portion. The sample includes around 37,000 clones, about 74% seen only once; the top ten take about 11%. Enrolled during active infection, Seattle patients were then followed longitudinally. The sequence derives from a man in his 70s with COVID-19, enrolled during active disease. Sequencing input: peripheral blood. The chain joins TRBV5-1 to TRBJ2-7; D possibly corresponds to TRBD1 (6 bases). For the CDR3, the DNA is TGCGCCAGCAGCCCCCGGACAGAGGTTTCCTACGAGCAGTACTTC. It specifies CASSPRTEVSYEQYF.